This T cell receptor (beta chain) stems from a study of CD8+ T cells in alopecia areata. This CDR3 has 14 residues. Germline assignment: CDR1 SGDLS and CDR2 YYNGEE. Trimming pared 0 bases from V and 6 bases from J, leaving 10 bases between. Sequencing relied on a cDNA template that was reverse transcribed from extracted RNA. Some clones are missing from TCRdb's copy, which holds only in-frame ones; the method was immunoSEQ multiplex PCR. Of over 80,000 clones detected, 44% appear once; the ten largest clones hold more than 15%. This clone was counted between two and nine times. Its cognate antigen is unknown. Treatment of the sample: oral pan-JAK inhibitor, 5-10 mg twice daily. Samples from alopecia areata patients were lesional scalp punch biopsies and peripheral blood. Study findings and constraints: Lesional scalp, notably in alopecia totalis/universalis, had clonality above that of normal scalp.

The J gene is TRBJ2-1, the V gene TRBV9; D is uncertain. The TCR originated in a human donor with alopecia areata. The material was CD8+ T cells sorted from blood, obtained at week 24, from a patient treated with tofacitinib. CDR3 residues: CASSVDGSGNEQFF. CDR3 DNA sequence: TGTGCCAGCAGCGTAGACGGCTCGGGCAATGAGCAGTTCTTC.